The present TCR beta chain was sequenced within a study of T cell repertoires in cytomegalovirus infection. Whole-study context: Public TCR beta signatures marked donors with CMV infection and the matching HLA. Study-wide points: Clonotypes of TCR beta that were HLA-C-restricted and CMV-specific dominated the ex vivo response. Using cumulative public TCR beta family frequency, the authors identified those who carried CMV together with the relevant HLA.

This clonotype came up many times. Its antigen is still unknown. An end of the junction differs from the germline gene, which may be a read error. The length of the CDR3 is 12 residues. Germline assignment: CDR1 MDHEN and CDR2 SYDVKM. A single record per CDR3 protein comes from TCRdb applying MiXCR to the reads. The table has roughly 300,000 distinct CDR3 sequences, roughly 25% seen once. The V call is TRBV28, the J call TRBJ2-7; D call uncertain. The TCR sequence derives from a human donor in good health (CMV status not recorded). Some clones in this sample may be carry-over from other donors' samples. Sequencing was carried out using PBMCs. This CDR3 is CASSLLSYEQYF. The CDR3 DNA sequence: TGTGCCAGCAGCTTATTGTCCTACGAGCAGTACTTC. Drawing the rest from reference TRBV28 and TRBJ2-7, the complete variable domain is DVKVTQSSRYLVKRTGEKVFLECVQDMDHENMFWYRQDPGLGLRLIYFSYDVKMKEKGDIPEGYSVSREKKERFSLILESASTNQTSMYLCASSLLSYEQYFGPGTRLTVT.